The next 25 T cell receptor beta chains were all read from a single sample in a study of OX40 agonist ivuxolimab in advanced cancers. Generated by immunoSEQ multiplex PCR, the TCRdb table keeps only in-frame clones and is missing some. In the table there are fewer than 70,000 clones, under 85% of which are singletons. This specimen was CD4+ or CD8+ T cells sorted from blood, taken in a trial of the OX40 agonist ivuxolimab. The receptors come from an adult with an advanced solid tumor such as melanoma, head and neck, liver or kidney cancer.

This chain links TRBV6-1 with TRBJ2-7; no reliable D call. V lost 6 bases, J lost 0 bases, and 9 bases lay in between. The germline gives CDR1 MNHNS, CDR2 SASEGT. The CDR3 length is 13 residues. The CDR3 region is CASRPIYSYEQYF. The DNA of the CDR3 is TGTGCCAGCAGACCTATCTACTCCTACGAGCAGTACTTC.

The rearrangement joins TRBV7-2 to TRBJ1-1; D ambiguous. The V end lost 2 bases, the J end lost 4 bases, and 11 bases lay between the germline ends. The CDR3 totals 14 residues. The germline gives CDR1 SGHTA, CDR2 FQGNSA. CDR3 protein: CASSLYTRSTEAFF. CDR3 DNA sequence: TGTGCCAGCAGCTTATACACTCGGTCCACTGAAGCTTTCTTT. Looking up the rest from reference TRBV7-2 and TRBJ1-1 gives the full variable domain: GAGVSQSPSNKVTEKGKDVELRCDPISGHTALYWYRQSLGQGLEFLIYFQGNSAPDKSGLPSDRFSAERTGGSVSTLTIQRTQQEDSAVYLCASSLYTRSTEAFFGQGTRLTVV.

A single count supports this clone. This chain connects TRBV29-1 to TRBJ2-2, with 9 bases aligning to TRBD2. V lost 7 bases, J lost 3 bases, and 12 bases stayed unmatched. Germline CDR1 reads SQVTM; CDR2 reads ANQGSEA. This CDR3 region has 16 residues. CDR3 nucleotide sequence: TGCAGCGGTGGTTCTTGGGTAGCGGGAGACACCGGGGAGCTGTTTTTT. This encodes CSGGSWVAGDTGELFF.

The chain uses TRBV7-2 and TRBJ2-3; 8 nucleotides line up with TRBD2. The ends lost 2 bases at V and 5 bases at J; junction bases unmatched: 3. CDR1 and CDR2 from the germline V gene are SGHTA and FQGNSA. The length of the CDR3 is 14 residues. The CDR3 loop is CASSLSGGQDTQYF. Written as DNA, the CDR3 is TGTGCCAGCAGCTTATCGGGGGGGCAAGATACGCAGTATTTT. Full variable domain (rest looked up from reference TRBV7-2 and TRBJ2-3): GAGVSQSPSNKVTEKGKDVELRCDPISGHTALYWYRQSLGQGLEFLIYFQGNSAPDKSGLPSDRFSAERTGGSVSTLTIQRTQQEDSAVYLCASSLSGGQDTQYFGPGTRLTVL.

The V gene is TRBV25-1, the J gene TRBJ1-1, with D possibly being TRBD1 (5 bases). This CDR3 has 15 amino acids. Trimming took off 4 bases at V and 5 bases at J, with 17 bases between the two ends. From germline, CDR1 is MGHDK and CDR2 SYGVNS. CDR3 sequence (DNA): TGTGCCAGCAGTGTAATGTGGCAGGGAAGGACTGAAGCTTTCTTT. Translation: CASSVMWQGRTEAFF.

V usage is TRBV5-4 and J usage is TRBJ2-1; no clear D. Per germline, CDR1 SGHNT and CDR2 YYREEE (reference sequence). This CDR3 has 12 amino acids. V was shortened by 1 base and J by 7 bases, with 6 bases between the two germline ends. The CDR3 loop reads CASSLSTNEQFF. CDR3 nucleotide sequence: TGTGCCAGCAGCTTGTCGACTAATGAGCAGTTCTTC.

The V call is TRBV28, the J call TRBJ1-2; D is perhaps TRBD1 (5 bases). CDR1 is MDHEN and CDR2 is SYDVKM in the germline V gene. The CDR3 covers 16 residues. Trimming cost V 8 bases and J 0 bases, with 19 bases left between them. This CDR3 reads CASGVPGGEANYGYTF. The CDR3 region has the DNA TGTGCCAGCGGGGTGCCCGGGGGAGAAGCTAACTATGGCTACACCTTC.

CDR3 amino acids: CASSQDADSVNYGYTF. The CDR3 DNA reads as TGTGCCAGCAGCCAAGATGCGGACAGTGTTAACTATGGCTACACCTTC. V usage is TRBV4-2 and J usage is TRBJ1-2, with D possibly TRBD1 on 6 matching bases. CDR1 is LGHNA and CDR2 is YNFKEQ in the germline V gene. The ends were cut back, 0 bases at V and 1 base at J, with 12 bases in the middle. This CDR3 has 16 amino acids.

The chain joins TRBV18 to TRBJ1-1, with 9 positions matching TRBD1. Germline trimming cut 5 bases from V and 4 bases from J; bases unmatched to any gene: 8. CDR1 and CDR2 (germline): KGHSH, LQKENI. CDR3 length: 15 residues. CDR3 residues: CASSSSTGGITEAFF. Here the CDR3 DNA reads TGTGCCAGCTCATCCTCCACAGGGGGCATCACTGAAGCTTTCTTT.

This chain connects TRBV6-1 to TRBJ2-3; TRBD2 agrees at 12 bases. This CDR3 comprises 18 residues. In germline, CDR1 is MNHNS, CDR2 SASEGT. The trim removed 0 bases at V and 2 bases at J, leaving 6 bases unmatched. The chain's CDR3 is CASSEALTSGGSTDTQYF. The CDR3 DNA is TGTGCCAGCAGTGAAGCGTTAACTAGCGGGGGGTCCACAGATACGCAGTATTTT.

This clone turned up a few times. CDR3 in amino acids: CASSLQGNQPQHF. The CDR3 DNA follows: TGTGCCAGCAGCTTACAGGGCAATCAGCCCCAGCATTTT. V and J are TRBV7-6 and TRBJ1-5; no firm D call. Per the germline V gene, CDR1 is SGHVS and CDR2 is FNYEAQ. This CDR3 contains 13 residues. The V gene lost 2 bases and the J gene lost 2 bases, with 4 bases spanning the gap.

Only one count was recorded for this clone. The rearrangement joins TRBV5-1 to TRBJ2-1, with TRBD2 as a possible D gene (6 bases). The CDR3 loop spans 15 amino acids. From germline, CDR1 is SGHRS and CDR2 YFSETQ. Trimming removed 2 bases from V and 6 bases from J, with 15 bases in between. CDR3 in DNA: TGCGCCAGCAGCTTTGGGATCATAGCGGTCAATGAGCAGTTCTTC. Translated, it gives CASSFGIIAVNEQFF.

A few counts support this clone. The chain links TRBV27 to TRBJ2-6; the D gene is possibly TRBD1 (5 bases). This CDR3 has 15 amino acids. Per germline, CDR1 MNHEY and CDR2 SMNVEV (reference sequence). Trimming pared 5 bases from V and 4 bases from J, leaving 12 bases between. The CDR3 nucleotides read TGTGCCAGCAGTCCCTCAGGGCCCGGGGCCAACGTCCTGACTTTC. It specifies CASSPSGPGANVLTF.

The chain employs TRBV4-2 and TRBJ2-7, with D tentatively TRBD1 or TRBD2 (5 bases each). The CDR3 totals 12 residues. Germline CDR1 LGHNA, CDR2 YNFKEQ. V lost 0 bases to trimming and J lost 12 bases, with 12 bases between them. The CDR3 protein is CASSQESGTRYF. The CDR3 DNA follows: TGTGCCAGCAGCCAAGAATCCGGGACGCGGTACTTC.

The rearrangement joins TRBV10-3 to TRBJ2-5; D is uncertain. The V gene lost 5 bases and the J gene lost 2 bases, with 9 bases spanning the gap. The germline gives CDR1 ENHRY, CDR2 SYGVKD. The length of the CDR3 is 13 residues. This CDR3 is CAISTRFQETQYF. CDR3 DNA sequence: TGTGCCATCAGTACCCGGTTTCAAGAGACCCAGTACTTC.

The J gene is TRBJ2-3, the V gene TRBV6-6, with D possibly matching TRBD1 (6 bases). The germline V gene has CDR1 MNHNY and CDR2 SVGAGI (reference sequence). There are 15 residues in the CDR3. Trimming shortened V by 11 bases and J by 0 bases, and 18 bases separated the two germline ends. CDR3 in DNA: TGTGCCCTACTCCCAGGGGAAACTAGCACAGATACGCAGTATTTT. It is translated as CALLPGETSTDTQYF.

V and J are TRBV7-3 and TRBJ2-6, with D possibly being TRBD2 (5 bases). The V gene's germline CDR1 is SGHTA and CDR2 FQGTGA. V was clipped by 4 bases and J by 0 bases, with 19 bases between them. The CDR3 loop spans 19 amino acids. The CDR3 reads CASSSGGGWGDSGANVLTF. The CDR3 bases are TGTGCCAGCAGCTCCGGAGGAGGCTGGGGAGACTCTGGGGCCAACGTCCTGACTTTC.

The chain has TRBV5-1 and TRBJ2-5; D is unresolved. The CDR3 covers 15 residues. Germline CDR1 and CDR2: SGHRS and YFSETQ. Trimming stripped 0 bases from V and 2 bases from J, with 11 bases between. The CDR3 is CASSLGSVGQETQYF. The DNA for the CDR3 is TGCGCCAGCAGCTTGGGAAGCGTAGGGCAAGAGACCCAGTACTTC.

The CDR3 coding sequence is TGTGCCAGCAGCCTCCTAGTTGGGCAGCCCCAGCATTTT. It specifies CASSLLVGQPQHF. V gene TRBV4-2 combines with J gene TRBJ1-5, with D hard to call. V was clipped by 4 bases and J by 7 bases, with 11 bases between them. The CDR3 is 13 amino acids. Germline V gene sequence: CDR1 LGHNA, CDR2 YNFKEQ.

The chain links TRBV4-2 to TRBJ2-5, with TRBD2 matching 13 bases. The germline V gene has CDR1 LGHNA and CDR2 YNFKEQ. V shed 4 bases, J shed 3 bases, and the junction held 8 bases outside the gene matches. CDR3 size: 17 residues. The CDR3 here is CASSLIGGTSGEETQYF. CDR3 DNA sequence: TGTGCCAGCAGCCTAATAGGGGGGACTAGCGGGGAAGAGACCCAGTACTTC.

This sequence joins TRBV11-2 and TRBJ2-7, with D maybe TRBD1 (7 bases). Trimming left V 2 bases short and J 2 bases short, with 13 bases between. Germline CDR1 SGHAT, CDR2 FQNNGV. The CDR3 contains 15 residues. The CDR3 DNA reads as TGTGCCAGCAGCTTACAGGGGGGCCTGACCTACGAGCAGTACTTC. Translated, it gives CASSLQGGLTYEQYF. Full variable domain (rest looked up from reference TRBV11-2 and TRBJ2-7): EAGVAQSPRYKIIEKRQSVAFWCNPISGHATLYWYQQILGQGPKLLIQFQNNGVVDDSQLPKDRFSAERLKGVDSTLKIQPAKLEDSAVYLCASSLQGGLTYEQYFGPGTRLTVT.

The chain uses TRBV7-2 and TRBJ1-2; the match to TRBD1 covers 8 bases. Per the germline V gene, CDR1 is SGHTA and CDR2 is FQGNSA. This CDR3 region has 13 residues. V was clipped by 2 bases and J by 8 bases; unmatched bases: 4. The DNA of the CDR3 is TGTGCCAGCAGCTTAAACAGGGGGGAGGGCTACACCTTC. Its translation: CASSLNRGEGYTF.

The chain is built from TRBV7-9 and TRBJ1-2, with a weak D call TRBD1 (5 bases). Germline CDR1 and CDR2: SEHNR and FQNEAQ (reference sequence). The CDR3 has 15 residues. Deletions cut 5 bases from V and 4 bases from J, with 17 bases between. The CDR3 reads CASSPEPGLFYGYTF. CDR3 nucleotide sequence: TGTGCCAGCAGCCCAGAGCCGGGACTTTTCTATGGCTACACCTTC.

This clone was detected once. J is TRBJ2-5 and V is TRBV2; TRBD2 agrees at 10 bases. The CDR3 runs 16 residues. Per germline, CDR1 SNHLY and CDR2 FYNNEI. Trimming removed 2 bases from V and 1 base from J; junction bases left unmatched: 4. CDR3 nucleotide sequence: TGTGCCAGCAGTGAAACTAGCGGGGCCTTCCAAGAGACCCAGTACTTC. Translated: CASSETSGAFQETQYF.

V usage is TRBV5-1 and J usage is TRBJ1-2; 7 bases map to TRBD1. CDR1 is SGHRS, CDR2 YFSETQ, per germline. V lost 6 bases to trimming and J lost 6 bases; unmatched junction nucleotides: 8. The CDR3 is made up of 13 amino acids. The CDR3 protein is CASILEGADGYTF. CDR3 DNA sequence: TGCGCCAGCATCCTGGAGGGGGCCGATGGCTACACCTTC.